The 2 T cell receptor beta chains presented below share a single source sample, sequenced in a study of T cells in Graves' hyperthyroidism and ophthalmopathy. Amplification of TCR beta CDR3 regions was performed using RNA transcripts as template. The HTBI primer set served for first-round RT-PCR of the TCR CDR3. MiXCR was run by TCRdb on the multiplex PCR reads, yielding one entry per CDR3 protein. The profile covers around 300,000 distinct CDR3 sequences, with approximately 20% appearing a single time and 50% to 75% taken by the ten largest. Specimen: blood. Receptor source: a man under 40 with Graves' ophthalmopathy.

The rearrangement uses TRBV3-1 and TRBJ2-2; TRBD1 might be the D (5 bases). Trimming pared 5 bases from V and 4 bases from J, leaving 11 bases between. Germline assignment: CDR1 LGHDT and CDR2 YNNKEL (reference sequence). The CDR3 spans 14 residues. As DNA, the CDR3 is TGTGCCAGCAGCTTTCAGACAGCCACCGGGGAGCTGTTTTTT. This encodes CASSFQTATGELFF.

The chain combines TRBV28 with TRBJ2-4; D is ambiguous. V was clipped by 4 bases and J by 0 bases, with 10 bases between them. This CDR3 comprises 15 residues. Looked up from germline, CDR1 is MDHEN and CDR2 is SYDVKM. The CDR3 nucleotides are TGTGCCAGCAGTTCCCAGAGCCTAGCCAAAAACATTCAGTACTTC. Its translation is CASSSQSLAKNIQYF.